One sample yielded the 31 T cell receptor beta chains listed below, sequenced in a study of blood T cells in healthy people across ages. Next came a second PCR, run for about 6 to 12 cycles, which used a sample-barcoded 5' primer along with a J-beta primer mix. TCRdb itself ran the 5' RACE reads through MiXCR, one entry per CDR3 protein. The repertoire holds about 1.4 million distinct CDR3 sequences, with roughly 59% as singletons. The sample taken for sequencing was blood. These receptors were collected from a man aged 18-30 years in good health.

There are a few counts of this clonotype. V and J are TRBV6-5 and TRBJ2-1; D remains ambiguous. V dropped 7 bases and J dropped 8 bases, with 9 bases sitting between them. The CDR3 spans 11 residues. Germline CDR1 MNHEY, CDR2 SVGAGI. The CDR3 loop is CASTLVDEQFF. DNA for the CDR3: TGTGCCAGCACCCTGGTCGATGAGCAGTTCTTC.

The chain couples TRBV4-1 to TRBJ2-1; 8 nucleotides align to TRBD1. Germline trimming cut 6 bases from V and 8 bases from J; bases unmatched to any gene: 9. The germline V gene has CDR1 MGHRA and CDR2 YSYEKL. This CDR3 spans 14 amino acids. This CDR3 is CASSQGAVRDEQFF. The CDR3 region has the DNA TGCGCCAGCAGTCAGGGGGCGGTCCGGGATGAGCAGTTCTTC.

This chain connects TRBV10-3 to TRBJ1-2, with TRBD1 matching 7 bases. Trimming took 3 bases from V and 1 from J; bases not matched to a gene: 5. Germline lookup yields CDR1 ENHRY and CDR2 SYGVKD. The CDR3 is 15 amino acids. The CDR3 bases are TGTGCCATCAGTGACTCGGGGACAGATAACTATGGCTACACCTTC. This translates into CAISDSGTDNYGYTF.

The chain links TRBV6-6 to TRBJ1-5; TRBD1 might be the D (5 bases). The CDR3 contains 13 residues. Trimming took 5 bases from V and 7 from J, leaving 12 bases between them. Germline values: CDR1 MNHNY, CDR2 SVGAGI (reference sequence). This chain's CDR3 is CASSQWGGQPQHF. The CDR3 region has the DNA TGTGCCAGCAGTCAATGGGGGGGACAGCCCCAGCATTTT.

The CDR3 DNA follows: TGCGCCAGCGGCCCCTTTAATGACGGGGGGGGCTATGGCTACACCTTC. Its translation: CASGPFNDGGGYGYTF. The chain has TRBV5-1 and TRBJ1-2; TRBD1 might be the D (5 bases). Trimming took 7 bases from V and 4 from J, leaving 23 bases between them. Germline CDR1 SGHRS, CDR2 YFSETQ. This CDR3 comprises 16 residues.

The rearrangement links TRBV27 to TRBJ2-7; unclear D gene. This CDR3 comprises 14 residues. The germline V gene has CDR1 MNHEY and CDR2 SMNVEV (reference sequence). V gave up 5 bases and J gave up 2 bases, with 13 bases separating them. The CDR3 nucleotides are TGTGCCAGCAGTCCAAACCAACTTACCTACGAGCAGTACTTC. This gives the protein CASSPNQLTYEQYF.

The CDR3 sequence is CASSEEGFDEQFF. The CDR3 bases are TGTGCCAGCAGTGAAGAGGGTTTTGACGAGCAGTTCTTC. The V and J genes are TRBV2 and TRBJ2-1; no definite D call. Germline CDR1 SNHLY, CDR2 FYNNEI. The V gene lost 1 base and the J gene lost 10 bases, with 11 bases spanning the gap. This CDR3 contains 13 residues.

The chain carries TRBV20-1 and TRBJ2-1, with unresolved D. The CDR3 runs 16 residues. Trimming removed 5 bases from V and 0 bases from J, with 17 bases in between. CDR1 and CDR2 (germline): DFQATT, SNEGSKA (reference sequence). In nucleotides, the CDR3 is TGCAGTGCTCCCCCTGGGGTTTCTGACTCCTACAATGAGCAGTTCTTC. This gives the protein CSAPPGVSDSYNEQFF.

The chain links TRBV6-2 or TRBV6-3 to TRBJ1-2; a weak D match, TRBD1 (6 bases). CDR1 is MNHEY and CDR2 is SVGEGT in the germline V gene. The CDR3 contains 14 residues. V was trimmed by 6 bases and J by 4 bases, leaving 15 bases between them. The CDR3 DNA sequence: TGTGCCAGCAGCGCCCCCGACAGGTCCTATGGCTACACCTTC. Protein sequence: CASSAPDRSYGYTF.

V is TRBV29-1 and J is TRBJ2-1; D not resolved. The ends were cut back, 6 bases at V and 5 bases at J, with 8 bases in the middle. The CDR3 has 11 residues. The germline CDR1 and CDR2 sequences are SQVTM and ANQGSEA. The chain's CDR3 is CSVLENNEQFF. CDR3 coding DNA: TGCAGCGTCCTTGAGAACAATGAGCAGTTCTTC.

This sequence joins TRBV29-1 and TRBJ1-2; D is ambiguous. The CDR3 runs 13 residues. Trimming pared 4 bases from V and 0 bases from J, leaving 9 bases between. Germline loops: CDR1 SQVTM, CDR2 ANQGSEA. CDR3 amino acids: CSVVFITNYGYTF. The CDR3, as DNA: TGCAGCGTTGTATTCATCACTAACTATGGCTACACCTTC.

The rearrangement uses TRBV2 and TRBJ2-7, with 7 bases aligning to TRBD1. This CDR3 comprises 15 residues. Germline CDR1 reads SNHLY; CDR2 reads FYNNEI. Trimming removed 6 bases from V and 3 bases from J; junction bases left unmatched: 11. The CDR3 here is CASRNPQGPHYEQYF. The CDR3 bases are TGTGCCAGCAGGAATCCACAGGGGCCGCACTACGAGCAGTACTTC.

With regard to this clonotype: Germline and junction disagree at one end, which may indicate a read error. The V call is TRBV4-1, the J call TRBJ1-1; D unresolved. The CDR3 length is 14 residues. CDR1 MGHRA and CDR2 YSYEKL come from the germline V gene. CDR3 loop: CASSQDGRNTEAFF. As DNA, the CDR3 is TGTGCCAGCAGCCAAGACGGACGGAACACTGAAGCTTTCTTT.

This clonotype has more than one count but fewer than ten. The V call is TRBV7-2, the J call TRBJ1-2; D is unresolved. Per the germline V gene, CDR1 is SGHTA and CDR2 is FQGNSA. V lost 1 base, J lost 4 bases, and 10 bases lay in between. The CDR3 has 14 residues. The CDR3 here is CASSLVVSSYGYTF. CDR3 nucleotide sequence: TGTGCCAGCAGCTTAGTGGTCAGCAGCTATGGCTACACCTTC.

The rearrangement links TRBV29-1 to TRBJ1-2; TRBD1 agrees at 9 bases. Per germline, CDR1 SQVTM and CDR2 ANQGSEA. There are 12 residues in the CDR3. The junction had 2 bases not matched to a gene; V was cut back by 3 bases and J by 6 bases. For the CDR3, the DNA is TGCAGCGTTGAGAGGGACAGGGATGGCTACACCTTC. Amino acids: CSVERDRDGYTF. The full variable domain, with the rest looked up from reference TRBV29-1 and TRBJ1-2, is SAVISQKPSRDICQRGTSLTIQCQVDSQVTMMFWYRQQPGQSLTLIATANQGSEATYESGFVIDKFPISRPNLTFSTLTVSNMSPEDSSIYLCSVERDRDGYTFGSGTRLTVV.

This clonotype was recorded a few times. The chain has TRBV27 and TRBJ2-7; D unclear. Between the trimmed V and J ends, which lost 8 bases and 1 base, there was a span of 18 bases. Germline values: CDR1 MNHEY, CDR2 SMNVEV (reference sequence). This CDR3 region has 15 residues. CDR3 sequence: CASRPRLVGSYEQYF. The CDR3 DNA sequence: TGTGCCAGCCGACCTAGACTCGTGGGTTCCTACGAGCAGTACTTC.

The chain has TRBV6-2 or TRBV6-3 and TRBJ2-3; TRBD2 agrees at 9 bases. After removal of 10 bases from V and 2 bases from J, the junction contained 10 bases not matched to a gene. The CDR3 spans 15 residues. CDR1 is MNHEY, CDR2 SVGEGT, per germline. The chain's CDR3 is CAISFSGGPTDTQYF. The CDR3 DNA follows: TGTGCCATCTCCTTTAGCGGGGGACCCACAGATACGCAGTATTTT.

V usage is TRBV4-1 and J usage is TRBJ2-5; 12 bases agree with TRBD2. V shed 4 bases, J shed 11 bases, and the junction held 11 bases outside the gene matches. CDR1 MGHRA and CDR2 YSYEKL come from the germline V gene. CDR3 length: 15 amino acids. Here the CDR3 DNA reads TGCGCCAGCAGCCCTAGCGGGGGGGCCCTCAATGAGCAGTACTTC. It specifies CASSPSGGALNEQYF.

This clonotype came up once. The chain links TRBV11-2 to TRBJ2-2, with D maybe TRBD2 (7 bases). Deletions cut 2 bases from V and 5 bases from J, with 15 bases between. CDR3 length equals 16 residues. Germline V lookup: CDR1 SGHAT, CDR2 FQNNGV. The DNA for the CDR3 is TGTGCCAGCAGCTTATCCAAGGGGGGGCTGACCGGGGAGCTGTTTTTT. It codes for CASSLSKGGLTGELFF.

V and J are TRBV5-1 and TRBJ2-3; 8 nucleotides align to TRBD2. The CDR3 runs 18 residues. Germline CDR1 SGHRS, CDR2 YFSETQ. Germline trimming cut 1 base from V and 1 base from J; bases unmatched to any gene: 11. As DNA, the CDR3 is TGCGCCAGCAGCTTGCGCCTCTCTTCCGGGGGGGGCACAGATACGCAGTATTTT. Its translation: CASSLRLSSGGGTDTQYF.

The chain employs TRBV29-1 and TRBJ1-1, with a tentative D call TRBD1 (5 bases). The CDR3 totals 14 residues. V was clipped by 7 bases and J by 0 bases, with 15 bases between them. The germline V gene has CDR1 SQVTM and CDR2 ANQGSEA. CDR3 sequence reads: CSGEGDVMNTEAFF. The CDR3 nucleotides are TGCAGCGGAGAAGGGGATGTAATGAACACTGAAGCTTTCTTT.

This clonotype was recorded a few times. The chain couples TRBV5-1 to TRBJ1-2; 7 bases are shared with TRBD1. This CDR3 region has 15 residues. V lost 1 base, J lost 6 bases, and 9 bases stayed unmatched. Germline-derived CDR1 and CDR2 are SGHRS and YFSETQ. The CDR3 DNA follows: TGCGCCAGCAGCTTGCAGGGGGGCGAATGGGATGGCTACACCTTC. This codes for CASSLQGGEWDGYTF.

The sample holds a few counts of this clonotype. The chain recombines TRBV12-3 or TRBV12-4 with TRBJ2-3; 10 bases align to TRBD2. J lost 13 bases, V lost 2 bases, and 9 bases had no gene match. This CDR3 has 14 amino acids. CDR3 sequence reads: CASSLSSGGHAEYF. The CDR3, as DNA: TGTGCCAGCAGTTTATCTAGCGGGGGTCACGCAGAGTATTTT.

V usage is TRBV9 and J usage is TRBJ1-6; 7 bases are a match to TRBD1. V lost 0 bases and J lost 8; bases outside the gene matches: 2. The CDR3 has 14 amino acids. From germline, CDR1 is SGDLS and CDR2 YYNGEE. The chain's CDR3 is CASSVGQGHSPLHF. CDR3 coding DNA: TGTGCCAGCAGCGTAGGACAGGGTCATTCACCCCTCCACTTT. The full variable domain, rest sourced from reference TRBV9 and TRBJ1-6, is DSGVTQTPKHLITATGQRVTLRCSPRSGDLSVYWYQQSLDQGLQFLIQYYNGEERAKGNILERFSAQQFPDLHSELNLSSLELGDSALYFCASSVGQGHSPLHFGNGTRLTVT.

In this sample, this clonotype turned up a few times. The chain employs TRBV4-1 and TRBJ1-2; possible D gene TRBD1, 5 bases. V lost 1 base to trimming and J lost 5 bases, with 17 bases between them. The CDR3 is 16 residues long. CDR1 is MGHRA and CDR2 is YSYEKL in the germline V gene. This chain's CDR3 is CASSQAVRVGGYGYTF. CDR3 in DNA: TGCGCCAGCAGCCAAGCCGTCAGGGTAGGAGGGTATGGCTACACCTTC.

The CDR3 region is CSVEDQAGLWNEQFF. The CDR3 DNA is TGCAGCGTTGAAGATCAAGCGGGGCTTTGGAATGAGCAGTTCTTC. The chain has TRBV29-1 and TRBJ2-1; 7 nucleotides align to TRBD2. V shed 0 bases, J shed 7 bases, and the junction held 9 bases outside the gene matches. The CDR3 is made up of 15 amino acids. CDR1 and CDR2 (germline): SQVTM, ANQGSEA.

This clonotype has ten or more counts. This CDR3 is CSANFMSGQTNTEAFF. The CDR3 region has the DNA TGCAGTGCTAATTTTATGTCGGGACAGACCAACACTGAAGCTTTCTTT. The chain employs TRBV20-1 and TRBJ1-1; 7 bases fit TRBD1. Germline loops: CDR1 DFQATT, CDR2 SNEGSKA (reference sequence). The V gene end was trimmed by 4 bases and the J gene end by 2 bases; junction bases not matched to a gene: 13. The CDR3 covers 16 residues.

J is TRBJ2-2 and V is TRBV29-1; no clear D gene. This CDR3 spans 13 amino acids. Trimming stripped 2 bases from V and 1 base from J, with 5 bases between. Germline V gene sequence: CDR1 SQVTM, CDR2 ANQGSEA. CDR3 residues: CSVELENTGELFF. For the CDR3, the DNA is TGCAGCGTTGAACTCGAGAACACCGGGGAGCTGTTTTTT.

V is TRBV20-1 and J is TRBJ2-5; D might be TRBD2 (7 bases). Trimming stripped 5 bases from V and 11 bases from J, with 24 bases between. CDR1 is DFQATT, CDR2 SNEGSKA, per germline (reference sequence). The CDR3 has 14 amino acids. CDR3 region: CSAGRGIAHNEQYF. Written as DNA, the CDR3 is TGCAGTGCTGGGAGGGGGATCGCACACAATGAGCAGTACTTC.

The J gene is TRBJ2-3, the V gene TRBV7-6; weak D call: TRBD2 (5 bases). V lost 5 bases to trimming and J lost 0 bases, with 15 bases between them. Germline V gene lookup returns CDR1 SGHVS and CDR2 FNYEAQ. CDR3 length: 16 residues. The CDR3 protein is CASSLLGRTSTDTQYF. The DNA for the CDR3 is TGTGCCAGCAGCCTGCTGGGCAGGACTAGCACAGATACGCAGTATTTT.

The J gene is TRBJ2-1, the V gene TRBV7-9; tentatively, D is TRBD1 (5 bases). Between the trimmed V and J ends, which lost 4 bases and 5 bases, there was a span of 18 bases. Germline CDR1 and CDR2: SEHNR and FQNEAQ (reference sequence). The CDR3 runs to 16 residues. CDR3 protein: CASSSRRTSWDNEQFF. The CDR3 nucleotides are TGTGCCAGCAGCTCCAGAAGGACATCGTGGGACAATGAGCAGTTCTTC.